This T cell receptor beta chain was captured by sequencing in a study of shared clonotypes between healthy human individuals (dated by TCRdb to about 2020). About the full investigation: The cohort included three men and two women between 18 and 49 years of age. Per donor, three plates each were used for CD4 naive and CD4 memory, two for CD8 naive, and one for CD8 memory. To estimate repertoire size and how much clonotype sharing occurs between individuals, the study deeply sequenced the blood TCR repertoires of several healthy adults. Each donor's leukapheresis produced roughly between about 0.8 and 8.9 billion PBMCs. To increase sequencing depth and limit assay-specific biases, different laboratories used diverse techniques to prepare libraries and sequence TCR repertoires.

The donors were healthy, HIV-negative adults with no recently reported acute infections or vaccinations. Only Caucasian adults living in Nashville, Tennessee, USA were represented among the donors. CD4+ T cells were enriched by magnetic negative selection, after which naive cells were positively selected on CD45RA and the negative fraction was taken as the memory subset. Blood was collected by leukapheresis, and PBMCs were isolated by Ficoll-Histopaque density gradient centrifugation and then cryopreserved in liquid nitrogen vapor phase. Purity and quantity of every magnetically sorted T cell population were checked by analytical flow cytometry. Each sorted fraction had its genomic DNA isolated and then quantified by UV absorbance on a Nanodrop 2000c. General conclusions and limits of the study: When a few donors were compared, the shared fraction of clonotypes was about 5.4% for naive CD4, over 3% for naive CD8, roughly 2.3% for memory CD4, and 0.35% to 0.5% for memory CD8. Larger estimated clonotype richness was generally found for naive subsets than for memory subsets. Even with the large sequencing depth, rarefaction of the sorted-subset datasets indicated that sequencing was incomplete. Pairwise subsampling led to the expectation that sequencing depth would affect the degree of clonotype sharing among donors. Sampling was restricted to blood, and TCR repertoires in tissues likely differ from the TCR repertoires found in blood. Compared with non-shared clonotypes, the clonotypes found in all four sorted-subset donors had higher generation probabilities. The genetic and exposure-history diversity represented was limited by the small number of donors.

This clone was observed many times. No cognate antigen has been identified for it. Per-base quality was not reported, and no clone a single base away is much larger than it. The same CDR3 is also encoded by other DNA sequences in this sample. Using the deep immunoSEQ assay, multiplex PCR amplified TCR CDR3 regions from genomic DNA. Extracted genomic DNA from each cell subset was spread evenly across all wells of several immunoSEQ 96-well plates, with each plate serving as a replicate. Each replicate PCR for sorted subsets received roughly 200 ng genomic DNA, equal to roughly 30,000 T cell genomes. Purified libraries were quantified with a Qubit 3.0 fluorometer, sized on a Bioanalyzer 2100, and re-quantified with the KAPA Library Quantification kit. A separate single-read 150-cycle Illumina NextSeq 550 flow cell was used to sequence each immunoSEQ 96-well plate. The study's processing was this. The immunoSEQ output contained only junctional sequences without quality scores, so filtering could not match that applied to full-length reads. Sequences were annotated with PyIR, a Python wrapper for IgBLAST v1.9, using IMGT germline references to assign V/J genes and CDR3. Any read was removed if the V/J assignment was weak (E-value above 1e-6), the CDR3 was missing, or the read contained stop codons, out-of-frame junctions, or ambiguous translated residues. A V3J clonotype was defined by an identical inferred V gene, J gene, and CDR3 amino acid sequence. To compute the percentage overlap between repertoires, the number of shared unique clonotypes was divided by the size of the smaller repertoire. Three approaches were used to assess repertoire richness: RTK rarefaction, the Chao1 estimator, and Recon v2.1 estimates of unobserved clonotypes. For all TCRbeta clonotypes obtained by the gDNA method from four donors, generation probabilities were computed with OLGA. The table was pulled from immuneACCESS by TCRdb, which kept in-frame rearrangements only. Such tables lose some clones; where checked, under half of the loss comes from unresolved V genes, and the rest has no known cause. D and trimming were read from the DNA, whereas the V and J calls and clone size are those reported in that table. In this sample the table shows hundreds of thousands of clones, around 70% of which occur a single time. About 10% of the sample is held by the ten biggest clonotypes.

The sequenced sample was memory CD4+ T cells sorted from blood. This sample's cell subset or site label indicates: CD45RA-negative fraction. The TCR originated in a young man in good health.

The nucleotide sequence is given as TGTGCCAGCAGCCTCGAGCGGGACAGGGGGTCTGGAAACACCATATATTTT. Its amino acids are CASSLERDRGSGNTIYF. The chain joins TRBV11-2 to TRBJ1-3; TRBD1 fits 11 bases in the junction. V ends up 5 bases short and J 1 base short, with an unmatched junction base count of 7. Reading the germline V gene gives CDR1 SGHAT and CDR2 FQNNGV. The CDR3 numbers 17 residues from cysteine through phenylalanine. The kept DNA is CDR3 alone, 51 bases in frame from the first base.